This TCR beta chain came from a study of blood T cell repertoires in COVID-19. About the study: Samples taken during acute and convalescent COVID-19 were collected in the United States, Italy and Spain.

This CDR3 spans 15 amino acids. V lost 8 bases, J lost 0 bases, and 15 bases lay in between. Germline-derived CDR1 and CDR2 are MNHEY and SVGAGI. In the original workflow: Counts of nucleated cells, estimated from reference gene primer amplification, were obtained. Using immunoSEQ multiplex PCR, the repertoire was profiled, and TCRdb retains in-frame clones only, with some absent. That table supplies the V and J calls and clone size; D and trimming were determined from the DNA. The table shows about 190,000 clones, with less than 80% occurring only once. The receptor comes from a man aged 45-65 years who had recovered from COVID-19. The specimen was peripheral blood. The chain employs TRBV6-5 and TRBJ2-3, with a possible D match to TRBD2 (5 bases). The CDR3 protein is CASASSTISTDTQYF. CDR3 DNA sequence: TGTGCCAGCGCATCTAGCACAATCAGCACAGATACGCAGTATTTT.